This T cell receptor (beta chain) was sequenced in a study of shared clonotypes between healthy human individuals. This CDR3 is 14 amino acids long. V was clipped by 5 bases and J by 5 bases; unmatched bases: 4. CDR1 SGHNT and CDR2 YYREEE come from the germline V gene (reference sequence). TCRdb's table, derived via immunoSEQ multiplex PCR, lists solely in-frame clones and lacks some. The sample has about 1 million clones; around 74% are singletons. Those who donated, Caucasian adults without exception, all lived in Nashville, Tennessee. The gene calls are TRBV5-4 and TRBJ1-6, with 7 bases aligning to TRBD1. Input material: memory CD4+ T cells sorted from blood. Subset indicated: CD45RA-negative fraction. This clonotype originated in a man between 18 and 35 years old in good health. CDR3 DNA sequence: TGTGCCAGCAGACAGACAGGGAATAATTCACCCCTCCACTTT. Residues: CASRQTGNNSPLHF.